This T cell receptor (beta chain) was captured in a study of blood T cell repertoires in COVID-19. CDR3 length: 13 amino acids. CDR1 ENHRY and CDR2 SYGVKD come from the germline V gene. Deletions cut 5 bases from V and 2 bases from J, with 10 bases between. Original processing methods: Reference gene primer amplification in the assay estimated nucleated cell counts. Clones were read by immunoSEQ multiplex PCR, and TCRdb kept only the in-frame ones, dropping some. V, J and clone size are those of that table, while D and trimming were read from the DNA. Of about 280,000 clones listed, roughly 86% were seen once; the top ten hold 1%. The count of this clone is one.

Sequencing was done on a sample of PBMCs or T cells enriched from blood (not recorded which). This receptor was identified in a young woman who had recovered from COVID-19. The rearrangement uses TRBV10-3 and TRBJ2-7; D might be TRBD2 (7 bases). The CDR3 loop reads CAISRGGTYEQYF. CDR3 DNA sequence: TGTGCCATCAGTAGGGGGGGGACCTACGAGCAGTACTTC.